The 27 T cell receptor beta chains below all came from one sample that was sequenced in a study of cytomegalovirus exposure and HLA in healthy donors. PCR was performed using 60 Vbeta and 13 Jbeta primers. The protocol was immunoSEQ multiplex PCR, while the TCRdb copy is restricted to in-frame clones and leaves out a portion. The profile shows about 98,000 clones, 69% of them singletons. The sample was PBMCs. These receptors came from a female donor in good health and CMV-seronegative.

The CDR3 DNA reads TGTGCCTGGAGTGTACAGGGGGGGAATCAGCCCCAGCATTTT. Its translation: CAWSVQGGNQPQHF. This chain connects TRBV30 to TRBJ1-5, with TRBD1 matching 8 bases. CDR1 is GTSNPN and CDR2 is SVGIG in the germline V gene (reference sequence). Losses at the gene ends were 0 bases for V and 4 bases for J; bases not matched to a gene: 2. CDR3 length: 14 amino acids.

Only one count was recorded for this clone. The CDR3 DNA follows: TGTGCCGCTTGTCTTGTGACAGGGACTTCCGAAGCTTTCTTT. Amino acids: CAACLVTGTSEAFF. The chain is built from TRBV28 and TRBJ1-1; 7 bases align to TRBD1. V shed 11 bases and J 8 bases; nucleotides not matched to a gene: 17. The CDR3 contains 14 residues. Looked up from germline, CDR1 is MDHEN and CDR2 is SYDVKM.

This rearrangement joins TRBV18 to TRBJ2-2, with D possibly being TRBD2 (6 bases). There are 14 residues in the CDR3. V was clipped by 3 bases and J by 1 base, with 6 bases between them. Per germline, CDR1 KGHSH and CDR2 LQKENI. The CDR3 DNA is TGTGCCAGCTCACCGGGGGGGAACACCGGGGAGCTGTTTTTT. Its translation is CASSPGGNTGELFF. Drawing the rest from reference TRBV18 and TRBJ2-2, the complete variable domain is NAGVMQNPRHLVRRRGQEARLRCSPMKGHSHVYWYRQLPEEGLKFMVYLQKENIIDESGMPKERFSAEFPKEGPSILRIQQVVRGDSAAYFCASSPGGNTGELFFGEGSRLTVL.

This chain links TRBV11-3 with TRBJ2-1; 10 positions agree with TRBD2. The ends lost 5 bases at V and 6 bases at J; junction bases unmatched: 7. Germline CDR1 SGHNT, CDR2 YENEEA. The CDR3 consists of 15 residues. DNA of the CDR3: TGTGCCAGCAGCCCTAGGACTAGCGGATTCAATGAGCAGTTCTTC. It is translated as CASSPRTSGFNEQFF.

This chain connects TRBV5-6 to TRBJ2-1, with a tentative D call TRBD2 (6 bases). The CDR3 totals 15 residues. In germline, CDR1 is SGHDT, CDR2 YYEEEE. With 5 bases removed from V and 0 bases from J, the gap between germline ends came to 12 bases. The CDR3 DNA follows: TGTGCCAGCAGACTCGGGGGAGTCTCCTACAATGAGCAGTTCTTC. Amino acids: CASRLGGVSYNEQFF.

V and J are TRBV7-2 and TRBJ1-4; no clear D gene. This CDR3 has 14 amino acids. V was trimmed by 5 bases and J by 7 bases, leaving 14 bases between them. Germline-derived CDR1 and CDR2 are SGHTA and FQGNSA. The CDR3 DNA reads TGTGCCAGCAGCGGACTCCCGAACCTTGAAAAACTGTTTTTT. Protein: CASSGLPNLEKLFF.

V and J are TRBV7-2 and TRBJ2-5; the match to TRBD2 covers 11 bases. The CDR3 sequence is 15 residues long. Germline V CDR1 and CDR2: SGHTA, FQGNSA. The J segment lost 4 bases and the V segment lost 5 bases, leaving 6 bases of the junction unmatched. The CDR3 loop is CASSRSGGARETQYF. CDR3 coding DNA: TGTGCCAGCAGCCGTAGCGGGGGGGCCCGAGAGACCCAGTACTTC.

The chain combines TRBV19 with TRBJ2-7; D may be TRBD2 (5 bases). Germline V lookup: CDR1 LNHDA, CDR2 SQIVND (reference sequence). This CDR3 comprises 14 residues. Trimming took off 6 bases at V and 3 bases at J, with 15 bases between the two ends. In DNA form, the CDR3 reads TGTGCCAGTAGCGCGGGCCACCGTCTCTACGAGCAGTACTTC. Translation: CASSAGHRLYEQYF.

This clone has just a few counts. The chain links TRBV6-4 to TRBJ2-3; the match to TRBD2 covers 8 bases. Germline trimming cut 4 bases from V and 2 bases from J; bases unmatched to any gene: 2. The V gene's germline CDR1 is MRHNA and CDR2 SNTAGT. The CDR3 extends over 14 amino acids. Written as DNA, the CDR3 is TGTGCCAGCAGTGTAGCGGGAACCACAGATACGCAGTATTTT. Encoded protein: CASSVAGTTDTQYF.

The chain's CDR3 is CASSQEGGAGTEAFF. In DNA, the CDR3 is TGCGCCAGCAGCCAAGAGGGGGGGGCTGGCACTGAAGCTTTCTTT. The rearrangement links TRBV4-1 to TRBJ1-1; TRBD1 is a possible D gene (6 bases). The CDR3 runs to 15 residues. Trimming pared 0 bases from V and 4 bases from J, leaving 12 bases between. CDR1 and CDR2 from the germline V gene are MGHRA and YSYEKL.

There are a few counts of this clone. This CDR3 is CASSEHSGQRGYTF. The CDR3, as DNA: TGTGCCAGCAGCGAACACTCAGGGCAACGGGGCTACACCTTC. This sequence joins TRBV9 and TRBJ1-2, with D maybe TRBD1 (5 bases). The length of the CDR3 is 14 residues. Germline CDR1 is SGDLS and CDR2 is YYNGEE. V lost 3 bases and J lost 8, with 17 bases in between.

This clone was counted ten times or more. The V gene is TRBV5-1, the J gene TRBJ2-7; TRBD2 agrees at 10 bases. Per germline, CDR1 SGHRS and CDR2 YFSETQ. The length of the CDR3 is 15 residues. V lost 7 bases to trimming and J lost 0 bases; unmatched junction nucleotides: 7. CDR3 DNA: TGCGCCAGCTCTGTGACTAGCGGGTCCTCCTACGAGCAGTACTTC. This sequence encodes CASSVTSGSSYEQYF.

Only a few counts were recorded for this clone. V usage is TRBV21-1 and J usage is TRBJ2-1; TRBD1 was called by the table and not checked on the DNA. TRBV21-1 is assigned pseudogene status. The CDR3 covers 16 residues. CDR3 bases: TGTGCCAGCAGCAAAGATTTGGGACAGGGGGAATATGAGCAGTTCTTC. It encodes CASSKDLGQGEYEQFF.

This chain links TRBV4-1 with TRBJ1-1, with D perhaps TRBD1 (5 bases). Per the germline V gene, CDR1 is MGHRA and CDR2 is YSYEKL. Trimming took off 4 bases at V and 0 bases at J, with 15 bases between the two ends. This CDR3 is built from 16 residues. CDR3 bases: TGCGCCAGCAGCCCCTTTCAGGGCAGGGTGAACACTGAAGCTTTCTTT. This sequence encodes CASSPFQGRVNTEAFF.

The J gene is TRBJ2-7, the V gene TRBV6-1; D is unresolved. This CDR3 has 13 amino acids. The V gene lost 0 bases and the J gene lost 4 bases, with 7 bases spanning the gap. Germline lookup yields CDR1 MNHNS and CDR2 SASEGT. The CDR3 DNA sequence: TGTGCCAGCAGTGAAGCATTGGAGTACGAGCAGTACTTC. It encodes CASSEALEYEQYF.

The rearrangement uses TRBV2 and TRBJ2-7, with TRBD2 identical over 9 bases. The CDR3 sequence is 17 residues long. Germline loops: CDR1 SNHLY, CDR2 FYNNEI. V shed 5 bases, J shed 1 base, and the junction held 12 bases outside the gene matches. CDR3 region: CASSFRLAVYSSYEQYF. CDR3 DNA: TGTGCCAGCAGTTTTCGACTAGCGGTGTACAGTTCCTACGAGCAGTACTTC. Full variable domain (outside the CDR3, taken from reference TRBV2 and TRBJ2-7): EPEVTQTPSHQVTQMGQEVILRCVPISNHLYFYWYRQILGQKVEFLVSFYNNEISEKSEIFDDQFSVERPDGSNFTLKIRSTKLEDSAMYFCASSFRLAVYSSYEQYFGPGTRLTVT.

V usage is TRBV28 and J usage is TRBJ2-3, with TRBD2 identical over 12 bases. V lost 6 bases to trimming and J lost 5 bases; unmatched junction nucleotides: 6. This CDR3 has 15 amino acids. Germline CDR1 and CDR2: MDHEN and SYDVKM. The CDR3 spells CASSPSGRAGDTQYF. CDR3 coding DNA: TGTGCCAGCAGCCCTAGCGGGAGGGCAGGAGATACGCAGTATTTT.

This clone was observed once. The chain employs TRBV4-1 and TRBJ2-7, with D perhaps matching TRBD2 (6 bases). In germline, CDR1 is MGHRA, CDR2 YSYEKL. The CDR3 length is 16 residues. The ends were cut back, 2 bases at V and 0 bases at J, with 14 bases in the middle. The CDR3 DNA follows: TGCGCCAGCAGCCAAAAAGATCCCGGGAGCTCCTACGAGCAGTACTTC. Translated, it gives CASSQKDPGSSYEQYF.

This clone was detected only once. The V and J genes are TRBV5-1 and TRBJ2-5; D not certain. With 0 bases removed from V and 5 bases from J, the gap between germline ends came to 11 bases. The CDR3 is 14 amino acids. CDR1 is SGHRS, CDR2 YFSETQ, per germline. Here the CDR3 DNA reads TGCGCCAGCAGCTTGGGTTTTGGCAGGGAGACCCAGTACTTC. It specifies CASSLGFGRETQYF.

The chain has TRBV13 and TRBJ1-1, with 9 positions matching TRBD1. Unmatched junction bases numbered 1, after V lost 1 base and J lost 4 bases. The CDR3 runs 14 residues. Germline V gene data show CDR1 as PRHDT and CDR2 as FYEKMQ (reference sequence). CDR3 DNA: TGTGCCAGCAGCTTAGAGGACAGGGGCACTGAAGCTTTCTTT. This encodes CASSLEDRGTEAFF.

The J gene is TRBJ1-2, the V gene TRBV27; maybe TRBD1 (5 bases). V shed 4 bases and J shed 0 bases, with 15 bases lying between them. The CDR3 is 16 amino acids. Per the germline V gene, CDR1 is MNHEY and CDR2 is SMNVEV (reference sequence). The CDR3 reads CASSSWQGRANYGYTF. For the CDR3, the DNA is TGTGCCAGCAGTTCATGGCAGGGCCGAGCTAACTATGGCTACACCTTC.

The V and J genes are TRBV5-5 and TRBJ1-5; D is uncertain. The germline V and J ends were trimmed by 4 bases and 0 bases, with 8 bases remaining between them. CDR1 SGHKS and CDR2 YYEKEE come from the germline V gene (reference sequence). CDR3 size: 14 residues. The CDR3 DNA reads as TGTGCCAGCAGCCCAGTATATAGCAATCAGCCCCAGCATTTT. Translating gives CASSPVYSNQPQHF.

The gene calls are TRBV7-6 and TRBJ1-1; D is perhaps TRBD1 (5 bases). Germline V gives CDR1 SGHVS, CDR2 FNYEAQ. V lost 10 bases and J lost 0, with 18 bases in between. The CDR3 is 15 amino acids. CDR3 loop: CATARQYPLNTEAFF. CDR3 DNA: TGTGCCACCGCGCGACAGTACCCTTTGAACACTGAAGCTTTCTTT.

This clone was found a few times. The chain combines TRBV4-1 with TRBJ1-4; D is uncertain. The CDR3 has 15 residues. V was pared by 4 bases and J by 5 bases, with 14 bases between. CDR1 is MGHRA and CDR2 is YSYEKL in the germline V gene. The CDR3 DNA sequence: TGCGCCAGCAGCCGGGGTGGACGGGAGAATGAAAAACTGTTTTTT. It yields the protein CASSRGGRENEKLFF.

Regarding this clone: The junction differs from germline at one of its ends, possibly a read error. This chain uses TRBV30 with TRBJ1-1; the D is unclear. CDR3 length equals 12 residues. CDR1 GTSNPN and CDR2 SVGIG come from the germline V gene (reference sequence). The CDR3 DNA sequence: TGTGCCTGGAGTCTGGGTACAGCTGAGGCTTTCTTT. Amino acids: CAWSLGTAEAFF.

V gene TRBV27 combines with J gene TRBJ2-5, with TRBD2 matching over 9 bases. The CDR3 length is 15 residues. The V gene's germline CDR1 is MNHEY and CDR2 SMNVEV (reference sequence). The trim removed 5 bases at V and 2 bases at J, leaving 6 bases unmatched. As DNA, the CDR3 is TGTGCCAGCAGTCCCCGACTAGCGGTTCAAGAGACCCAGTACTTC. Protein: CASSPRLAVQETQYF.

This rearrangement joins TRBV4-1 to TRBJ1-4; 8 bases fit TRBD1. The CDR3 covers 20 residues. Germline loops: CDR1 MGHRA, CDR2 YSYEKL. J lost 1 base, V lost 4 bases, and 17 bases had no gene match. CDR3 sequence (DNA): TGCGCCAGCAGCCCCACAAGCCAGGGGGCGAGGAGAAAAACTAATGAAAAACTGTTTTTT. Amino acid sequence: CASSPTSQGARRKTNEKLFF.